The 18 T cell receptor beta chains given below trace back to one sample, sequenced in a study of blood T cell repertoires in COVID-19. TCRdb's table, derived via immunoSEQ multiplex PCR, lists solely in-frame clones and lacks some. The sample yields about 250,000 clones, 90% seen once. Sequencing was performed on peripheral blood. All receptors come from a woman aged 55-70 years with COVID-19, enrolled during active disease.

The CDR3 sequence: CASSLPQRGPGTDTQYF. CDR3 nucleotide sequence: TGCGCCAGCAGCTTACCGCAGCGGGGGCCAGGCACAGATACGCAGTATTTT. The chain employs TRBV5-1 and TRBJ2-3; 8 nucleotides line up with TRBD2. Germline V gene lookup returns CDR1 SGHRS and CDR2 YFSETQ. Trimming cost V 2 bases and J 1 base; bases outside gene matches: 9. This CDR3 has 17 amino acids.

This clone has ten or more counts. The chain uses TRBV6-2 or TRBV6-3 and TRBJ2-1, with 14 positions matching TRBD2. The V and J ends lost 5 bases and 8 bases, in that order; junction bases with no gene match: 5. This CDR3 comprises 15 residues. Germline values: CDR1 MNHEY, CDR2 SVGEGT. CDR3 protein: CASSGLAGGIDEQFF. Written as DNA, the CDR3 is TGTGCCAGCAGTGGACTAGCGGGGGGCATTGATGAGCAGTTCTTC.

CDR3 sequence (DNA): TGTGCCACCCGGCTAGCGAGCTCCTACAATGAGCAGTTCTTC. Translated, it gives CATRLASSYNEQFF. V gene TRBV6-5 combines with J gene TRBJ2-1; TRBD2 might be the D (6 bases). The germline gives CDR1 MNHEY, CDR2 SVGAGI. The CDR3 contains 14 residues. The germline V and J ends were trimmed by 10 bases and 0 bases, with 13 bases remaining between them.

V usage is TRBV13 and J usage is TRBJ1-2; D not certain. V dropped 5 bases and J dropped 4 bases, with 20 bases sitting between them. The CDR3 sequence is 16 residues long. In germline, CDR1 is PRHDT, CDR2 FYEKMQ (reference sequence). The CDR3 here is CASSPATRFWSYGYTF. In DNA form, the CDR3 reads TGTGCCAGCAGCCCTGCGACCCGATTCTGGAGCTATGGCTACACCTTC.

The chain recombines TRBV7-2 with TRBJ1-5, with TRBD1 matching 7 bases. Germline V gene lookup returns CDR1 SGHTA and CDR2 FQGNSA. J lost 3 bases, V lost 5 bases, and 4 bases had no gene match. CDR3 length: 14 residues. The DNA for the CDR3 is TGTGCCAGCAGCCCCGGACAGGTCAATCAGCCCCAGCATTTT. Translated: CASSPGQVNQPQHF. The whole variable domain, remainder taken from reference TRBV7-2 and TRBJ1-5, is GAGVSQSPSNKVTEKGKDVELRCDPISGHTALYWYRQSLGQGLEFLIYFQGNSAPDKSGLPSDRFSAERTGGSVSTLTIQRTQQEDSAVYLCASSPGQVNQPQHFGDGTRLSIL.

This clone was detected only a few times. The chain carries TRBV21-1 and TRBJ2-7; TRBD2, the table's D call, lacks a check against the DNA. TRBV21-1 is a listed pseudogene. There are 17 residues in the CDR3. In DNA, the CDR3 is TGTGCCAGCAGCAAATTCGGGAGGGGCAGGGGTTCCCACGAGCAGTACTTC. It translates to CASSKFGRGRGSHEQYF.

The chain combines TRBV6-2 or TRBV6-3 with TRBJ2-7; TRBD1 agrees at 8 bases. In germline, CDR1 is MNHEY, CDR2 SVGEGT. There are 15 residues in the CDR3. The trim removed 2 bases at V and 1 base at J, leaving 4 bases unmatched. The CDR3 DNA reads TGTGCCAGCAGTTACCGGCGACAGGGGTCCTACGAGCAGTACTTC. Translating gives CASSYRRQGSYEQYF.

This chain uses TRBV19 with TRBJ2-1; 10 nucleotides line up with TRBD1. Germline V CDR1 and CDR2: LNHDA, SQIVND (reference sequence). The trim removed 7 bases at V and 7 bases at J, leaving 7 bases unmatched. CDR3 length: 14 residues. The CDR3 loop is CASNLRDRGNEQFF. The CDR3 region has the DNA TGTGCCAGTAACCTCCGGGACAGGGGAAATGAGCAGTTCTTC.

V gene TRBV6-5 combines with J gene TRBJ2-7; 9 bases are a match to TRBD1. V was clipped by 6 bases and J by 5 bases; unmatched bases: 8. This CDR3 comprises 14 residues. CDR1 is MNHEY and CDR2 is SVGAGI in the germline V gene. The CDR3 region is CASSTGGTIDEQYF. CDR3 nucleotides: TGTGCCAGCAGCACAGGGGGCACGATCGACGAGCAGTACTTC.

The gene calls are TRBV6-5 and TRBJ2-1; D may be TRBD1 (5 bases). Trimming cost V 1 base and J 2 bases, with 12 bases left between them. Germline CDR1 reads MNHEY; CDR2 reads SVGAGI. The CDR3 length is 16 residues. CDR3 coding DNA: TGTGCCAGCAGTTACTTGGGGCAGGGCCCCTACAATGAGCAGTTCTTC. This sequence encodes CASSYLGQGPYNEQFF.

V gene TRBV11-3 combines with J gene TRBJ2-2; unclear D gene. V was clipped by 0 bases and J by 1 base, with 9 bases between them. There are 16 residues in the CDR3. Per germline, CDR1 SGHNT and CDR2 YENEEA. In nucleotides, the CDR3 is TGTGCCAGCAGCTTAGATGCCGGGTGGAACACCGGGGAGCTGTTTTTT. Amino acids: CASSLDAGWNTGELFF. Combining the CDR3 with reference TRBV11-3 and TRBJ2-2 gives the whole variable domain EAGVVQSPRYKIIEKKQPVAFWCNPISGHNTLYWYLQNLGQGPELLIRYENEEAVDDSQLPKDRFSAERLKGVDSTLKIQPAELGDSAVYLCASSLDAGWNTGELFFGEGSRLTVL.

This rearrangement joins TRBV5-1 to TRBJ1-2; maybe TRBD1 (5 bases). From germline, CDR1 is SGHRS and CDR2 YFSETQ. CDR3 length: 12 residues. Trimming cost V 7 bases and J 0 bases, with 7 bases left between them. The CDR3 spells CASRGANYGYTF. The DNA for the CDR3 is TGCGCCAGCCGGGGGGCTAACTATGGCTACACCTTC.

The chain uses TRBV11-2 and TRBJ1-1; D is undetermined. In germline, CDR1 is SGHAT, CDR2 FQNNGV. V was trimmed by 0 bases and J by 0 bases, leaving 17 bases between them. The CDR3 length is 18 residues. Written as DNA, the CDR3 is TGTGCCAGCAGCTTAGATACGGGTAATTTTCGGGTGAACACTGAAGCTTTCTTT. Protein sequence: CASSLDTGNFRVNTEAFF.

J is TRBJ2-2 and V is TRBV7-2; perhaps TRBD2 as D (6 bases). The germline V gene has CDR1 SGHTA and CDR2 FQGNSA. CDR3 length: 16 amino acids. V was cut by 2 bases and J by 0 bases, with 10 bases left in between. CDR3 in amino acids: CASSLRLAANTGELFF. The CDR3 DNA follows: TGTGCCAGCAGCTTACGGTTAGCGGCGAACACCGGGGAGCTGTTTTTT.

This clone was recorded only once. The chain carries TRBV18 and TRBJ2-5; 9 bases line up with TRBD1. The J segment lost 2 bases and the V segment lost 8 bases, leaving 3 bases of the junction unmatched. This CDR3 region has 13 residues. The V gene's germline CDR1 is KGHSH and CDR2 LQKENI. Here the CDR3 DNA reads TGTGCCAGCCGACAGGGGGAGCAAGAGACCCAGTACTTC. Translating it yields CASRQGEQETQYF.

The chain combines TRBV12-5 with TRBJ1-5; D is perhaps TRBD1 (5 bases). In germline, CDR1 is LGHNT, CDR2 FRNRAP. This CDR3 has 15 amino acids. Trimming removed 5 bases at V and 1 base at J, with 12 bases between. This CDR3 is CASGKGDLSNQPQHF. CDR3 nucleotide sequence: TGTGCTAGTGGTAAAGGGGATTTGAGCAATCAGCCCCAGCATTTT.

The J gene is TRBJ1-1, the V gene TRBV19; D not certain. The germline CDR1 and CDR2 sequences are LNHDA and SQIVND (reference sequence). The CDR3 has 18 residues. The V gene lost 5 bases and the J gene lost 2 bases, with 24 bases spanning the gap. CDR3 DNA sequence: TGTGCCAGTAGTGATGGACTTGGGCGGGGATCGGGAAACACTGAAGCTTTCTTT. It translates to CASSDGLGRGSGNTEAFF.

The chain is built from TRBV29-1 and TRBJ2-7; 12 nucleotides agree with TRBD2. Germline-derived CDR1 and CDR2 are SQVTM and ANQGSEA. The CDR3 loop spans 16 amino acids. Unmatched junction bases numbered 15, after V lost 7 bases and J lost 5 bases. Here the CDR3 DNA reads TGCAGCGCTCAACGAACCCGGACTAGCGGGACCCACGAGCAGTACTTC. Translation gives CSAQRTRTSGTHEQYF.